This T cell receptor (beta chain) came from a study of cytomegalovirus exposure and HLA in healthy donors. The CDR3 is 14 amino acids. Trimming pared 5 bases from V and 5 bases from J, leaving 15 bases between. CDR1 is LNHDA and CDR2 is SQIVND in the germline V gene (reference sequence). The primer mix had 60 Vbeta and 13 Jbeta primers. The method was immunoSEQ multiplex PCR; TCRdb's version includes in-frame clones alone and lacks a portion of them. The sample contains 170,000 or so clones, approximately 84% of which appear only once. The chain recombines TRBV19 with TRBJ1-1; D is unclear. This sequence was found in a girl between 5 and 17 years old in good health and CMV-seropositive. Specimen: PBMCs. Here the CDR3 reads CASSSRAAGTEAFF. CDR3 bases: TGTGCCAGTAGTTCACGCGCGGCTGGGACTGAAGCTTTCTTT.